This TCR beta chain emerged from a study of CD8 T cells in ankylosing spondylitis. Study-level findings and limits: Prior work had noted some motif variants in reactive arthritis blood and synovial fluid. Eight highly homologous variants made up a TCR beta motif, and this motif appeared characteristic of ankylosing spondylitis blood.

This CDR3 spans 14 amino acids. Trimming left V 1 base short and J 3 bases short, with 10 bases between. Germline CDR1 SGHRS, CDR2 YFSETQ. This clonotype was observed at least ten times. Antigen unknown. One entry per CDR3 protein, called by TCRdb with MiXCR from the 5' RACE reads. Of under 150,000 distinct CDR3 sequences in the sample, 15% to 20% were seen once. The sequenced sample was blood, either unsorted or a sorted T cell fraction (not recorded which). This receptor was identified in a male donor with ankylosing spondylitis. The chain joins TRBV5-1 to TRBJ2-5; D ambiguous. CDR3: CASSLIPAKETQYF. The CDR3 bases are TGCGCCAGCAGCTTGATACCAGCTAAAGAGACCCAGTACTTC.